The clone carrying this TCR beta chain was observed a few times. As yet, its antigen is unknown. Combining a sample-barcoded 5' primer with a J-beta primer mix, a second PCR ran for roughly 6 to 12 cycles. Carrying 12 random nucleotides, a template-switch adaptor labeled each individual cDNA molecule. TCRdb called the 5' RACE reads again in MiXCR, with one record for every CDR3 protein. This sample has about 780,000 distinct CDR3 sequences, with about 42% found just once. This specimen belongs to a study of blood T cells in healthy people across ages. Study-wide results and limits: Lack of knowledge of donor CMV status possibly confounded expanded clonotype changes.

V was pared by 2 bases and J by 3 bases, with 16 bases between. This CDR3 contains 17 residues. The study recruited healthy Caucasian donors from Russia who were aged roughly 6 to 90. Every donor gave ten milliliters of peripheral blood. The rearrangement links TRBV12-3 or TRBV12-4 to TRBJ1-4; a possible D gene is TRBD1 (5 bases). The receptor comes from an elderly man in good health. The sequenced sample consisted of blood. CDR3 sequence (DNA): TGTGCCAGCAGTTTAAGGGCGCAGGGATTAGCTAATGAAAAACTGTTTTTT. Amino acids: CASSLRAQGLANEKLFF.